What follows are 30 T cell receptor beta chains derived from one specimen sequenced in a study of T cell repertoires in cytomegalovirus infection. TCRdb reprocessed the reads via MiXCR and lists one record per CDR3 protein. The data show around 440,000 distinct CDR3 sequences, approximately 11% seen once. Sequenced input: PBMCs. These receptor sequences come from a human donor in good health (CMV status not recorded). Some clones in this sample may be carry-over from other donors' samples.

V usage is TRBV29-1 and J usage is TRBJ1-5; maybe TRBD1 (6 bases). The CDR3 runs to 13 residues. V gave up 4 bases and J gave up 0 bases, with 7 bases separating them. Germline CDR1 and CDR2: SQVTM and ANQGSEA. For the CDR3, the DNA is TGCAGCGTTGCAGGGGCTAGCAATCAGCCCCAGCATTTT. Translated: CSVAGASNQPQHF.

Many counts were recorded for this clonotype. This rearrangement joins TRBV11-2 to TRBJ1-1; D is undetermined. This CDR3 is 15 amino acids long. V was clipped by 1 base and J by 4 bases, with 13 bases between them. Looked up from germline, CDR1 is SGHAT and CDR2 is FQNNGV. The CDR3 DNA reads TGTGCCAGCAGCTTAGGAGCCTCCACCGGCACTGAAGCTTTCTTT. Translated, it gives CASSLGASTGTEAFF.

This chain joins TRBV2 and TRBJ2-7; D is undetermined. The CDR3 is 15 residues long. Per the germline V gene, CDR1 is SNHLY and CDR2 is FYNNEI. V lost 7 bases and J lost 4, with 20 bases in between. The CDR3: CASITNRQASYEQYF. The CDR3 region has the DNA TGTGCCAGCATTACGAATCGTCAGGCCTCGTACGAGCAGTACTTC.

In regard to this clonotype: A much larger clone lies one base from this, so it may be a read error. This chain uses TRBV19 with TRBJ1-2; TRBD1 agrees at 11 bases. The germline V gene has CDR1 LNHDA and CDR2 SQIVND (reference sequence). The CDR3 is 13 amino acids. Here the CDR3 reads CAGSRDRGTDYTF. CDR3 DNA: TGTGCCGGTAGTCGGGACAGGGGGACGGACTACACCTTC.

This clonotype appeared a few times. The chain carries TRBV28 and TRBJ2-7; TRBD1 might be the D (5 bases). V was shortened by 6 bases and J by 6 bases, with 18 bases between the two germline ends. The CDR3 loop spans 14 amino acids. The germline gives CDR1 MDHEN, CDR2 SYDVKM. DNA for the CDR3: TGTGCCAGCAGGATCAGGGCCCTTTCCCCCGAGCAGTACTTC. It codes for CASRIRALSPEQYF.

The chain recombines TRBV7-9 with TRBJ2-5; D ambiguous. Deletions cut 2 bases from V and 5 bases from J, with 15 bases between. The CDR3 consists of 15 residues. Germline V gene sequence: CDR1 SEHNR, CDR2 FQNEAQ (reference sequence). The CDR3, as DNA: TGTGCCAGCAGCTTACAAGGGTCCCTGGGGGAGACCCAGTACTTC. Protein product: CASSLQGSLGETQYF.

This clonotype showed up many times. CDR3 DNA: TGTGCCAGCAGTGGACAGGGAACCAACGGGGAGCTGTTTTTT. Encoded protein: CASSGQGTNGELFF. The rearrangement links TRBV6-1 to TRBJ2-2, with 7 bases fitting TRBD1. In germline, CDR1 is MNHNS, CDR2 SASEGT. Trimming cost V 4 bases and J 7 bases; bases outside gene matches: 6. The CDR3 has 14 amino acids.

Ten or more counts support this clonotype. The chain joins TRBV7-2 to TRBJ2-3; tentative D call: TRBD1 (6 bases). The length of the CDR3 is 16 residues. V lost 4 bases and J lost 0, with 14 bases in between. Germline assignment: CDR1 SGHTA and CDR2 FQGNSA. CDR3 loop: CASSSLQGESTDTQYF. CDR3 sequence (DNA): TGTGCCAGCAGCTCACTACAGGGAGAGAGCACAGATACGCAGTATTTT.

This clonotype was counted many times. J is TRBJ2-1 and V is TRBV7-8, with 11 bases aligning to TRBD2. V dropped 5 bases and J dropped 5; count of bases not matched to a gene: 20. The CDR3 consists of 20 residues. Germline CDR1 and CDR2: SGHVS and FQNEAQ. CDR3 in amino acids: CASSRLGLGLAGLSHNEQFF. CDR3 DNA: TGTGCCAGCAGCCGGTTAGGTCTCGGACTAGCGGGCCTTTCCCACAATGAGCAGTTCTTC.

V and J are TRBV20-1 and TRBJ1-3; D might be TRBD1 (5 bases). The CDR3 covers 16 residues. Between the trimmed V and J ends, which lost 6 bases and 1 base, there was a span of 19 bases. In germline, CDR1 is DFQATT, CDR2 SNEGSKA (reference sequence). The CDR3 nucleotides are TGCAGTGCGACCGACAGCGAAAAACTATCTGGAAACACCATATATTTT. Encoded protein: CSATDSEKLSGNTIYF.

This clonotype has at least ten counts. This chain links TRBV7-2 with TRBJ2-1, with D possibly being TRBD2 (5 bases). Germline V lookup: CDR1 SGHTA, CDR2 FQGNSA. The CDR3 length is 14 residues. V lost 5 bases to trimming and J lost 10 bases, with 18 bases between them. The CDR3 loop reads CASSLGLAYTEQFF. CDR3 DNA sequence: TGTGCCAGCAGCCTCGGACTCGCTTATACAGAGCAGTTCTTC.

The chain has TRBV27 and TRBJ2-7, with TRBD2 identical over 7 bases. The CDR3 has 13 residues. After removal of 5 bases from V and 6 bases from J, the junction contained 7 bases not matched to a gene. CDR1 is MNHEY, CDR2 SMNVEV, per germline (reference sequence). In DNA, the CDR3 is TGTGCCAGCAGTCTCGGGACTATCCGCGAGCAGTACTTC. This gives the protein CASSLGTIREQYF.

This clonotype was detected only a few times. In DNA form, the CDR3 reads TGCAGTGCAGATTTCACAGGCCCCCATGGCTACACCTTC. Its protein is CSADFTGPHGYTF. This chain connects TRBV20-1 to TRBJ1-2; D may be TRBD1 (5 bases). The CDR3 loop spans 13 amino acids. V was trimmed by 6 bases and J by 6 bases, leaving 17 bases between them. Germline-derived CDR1 and CDR2 are DFQATT and SNEGSKA (reference sequence).

This clonotype came up many times. The chain uses TRBV7-6 and TRBJ2-1, with 9 bases lining up with TRBD2. Looked up from germline, CDR1 is SGHVS and CDR2 is FNYEAQ. The CDR3 runs 16 residues. V lost 4 bases and J lost 4; bases outside the gene matches: 8. CDR3 amino acids: CASSSRASGVYNEQFF. The DNA for the CDR3 is TGTGCCAGCAGCTCCCGTGCTAGCGGGGTTTACAATGAGCAGTTCTTC. Combining the CDR3 with reference TRBV7-6 and TRBJ2-1 gives the whole variable domain GAGVSQSPRYKVTKRGQDVALRCDPISGHVSLYWYRQALGQGPEFLTYFNYEAQQDKSGLPNDRFSAERPEGSISTLTIQRTEQRDSAMYRCASSSRASGVYNEQFFGPGTRLTVL.

This clonotype was observed many times. This sequence joins TRBV7-2 and TRBJ1-1, with D possibly TRBD1 on 6 matching bases. The CDR3 extends over 15 amino acids. Deletions cut 2 bases from V and 1 base from J, with 11 bases between. CDR1 SGHTA and CDR2 FQGNSA come from the germline V gene. The CDR3 DNA follows: TGTGCCAGCAGCTTAAACCCAGGGGCGAACACTGAAGCTTTCTTT. Residues: CASSLNPGANTEAFF.

This clonotype showed up many times. The chain employs TRBV7-9 and TRBJ1-4; TRBD1 might be the D (5 bases). This CDR3 is 17 amino acids long. From germline, CDR1 is SEHNR and CDR2 FQNEAQ (reference sequence). Trimming cost V 5 bases and J 0 bases, with 16 bases left between them. CDR3 amino acids: CASSETRDGATNEKLFF. Here the CDR3 DNA reads TGTGCCAGCAGCGAGACTAGGGACGGCGCAACTAATGAAAAACTGTTTTTT.

The V call is TRBV11-3, the J call TRBJ1-1; D ambiguous. CDR3 length equals 13 residues. Per the germline V gene, CDR1 is SGHNT and CDR2 is YENEEA. Trimming pared 6 bases from V and 5 bases from J, leaving 13 bases between. CDR3 sequence reads: CASSFRVSTEAFF. The CDR3 nucleotides read TGTGCCAGCAGTTTTAGGGTTAGTACTGAAGCTTTCTTT.

V is TRBV7-8 and J is TRBJ1-2; no clear D gene. The CDR3 loop spans 15 amino acids. In germline, CDR1 is SGHVS, CDR2 FQNEAQ. The V end was cut by 4 bases, the J end by 2 bases, with 14 bases between. CDR3 amino acids: CASSSSWGINYGYTF. The CDR3 DNA sequence: TGTGCCAGCAGCTCCTCTTGGGGAATCAACTATGGCTACACCTTC.

The sample holds many counts of this clonotype. The rearrangement links TRBV19 to TRBJ2-2, with D tentatively TRBD1 (6 bases). Trimming cost V 6 bases and J 1 base, with 12 bases left between them. The CDR3 has 15 amino acids. Germline lookup yields CDR1 LNHDA and CDR2 SQIVND (reference sequence). CDR3 nucleotide sequence: TGTGCCAGTAGGATCGGACAGAGGAACACCGGGGAGCTGTTTTTT. Protein product: CASRIGQRNTGELFF.

The rearrangement links TRBV6-1 to TRBJ1-1; D not certain. Trimming took 0 bases from V and 7 from J, leaving 18 bases between them. The CDR3 length is 16 residues. The V gene's germline CDR1 is MNHNS and CDR2 SASEGT. The CDR3 reads CASSEALRTHPGEAFF. The CDR3 region has the DNA TGTGCCAGCAGTGAAGCTCTAAGGACGCATCCCGGTGAAGCTTTCTTT.

This clonotype was detected only a few times. The rearrangement links TRBV27 to TRBJ2-7; possible D gene TRBD2, 6 bases. V was shortened by 4 bases and J by 2 bases, with 27 bases between the two germline ends. Per germline, CDR1 MNHEY and CDR2 SMNVEV (reference sequence). This CDR3 spans 19 amino acids. The CDR3: CASSSVRTQTSTGAYEQYF. The CDR3 bases are TGTGCCAGCAGTTCCGTACGAACCCAAACTAGCACTGGAGCCTACGAGCAGTACTTC.

Many counts were recorded for this clonotype. This chain uses TRBV7-3 with TRBJ2-7; the D call may be TRBD1 or TRBD2 (5 bases each). With 5 bases removed from V and 3 bases from J, the gap between germline ends came to 14 bases. The CDR3 length is 14 residues. The germline V gene has CDR1 SGHTA and CDR2 FQGTGA. CDR3 sequence (DNA): TGTGCCAGCAGCACCGCCGGGGCGGGCTACGAGCAGTACTTC. It yields the protein CASSTAGAGYEQYF.

Note on this clonotype: The CDR3 does not end in the conserved phenylalanine or tryptophan, so this is likely a read error. The chain employs TRBV10-3 and TRBJ1-2, with 8 bases aligning to TRBD1. From germline, CDR1 is ENHRY and CDR2 SYGVKD. V was clipped by 0 bases and J by 7 bases; unmatched bases: 10. This CDR3 contains 16 residues. In nucleotides, the CDR3 is TGTGCCATCAGTGAGTCGACAGGGGAGGGTTTCGGTGGCTACACCCTC. Its translation is CAISESTGEGFGGYTL.

This clonotype has ten or more counts. This chain connects TRBV19 to TRBJ1-2; 7 positions agree with TRBD1. CDR1 LNHDA and CDR2 SQIVND come from the germline V gene (reference sequence). CDR3 size: 15 residues. V shed 3 bases, J shed 0 bases, and the junction held 4 bases outside the gene matches. CDR3 in amino acids: CASSIGTAPNYGYTF. The CDR3 DNA reads as TGTGCCAGTAGTATTGGGACAGCCCCTAACTATGGCTACACCTTC.

This clonotype was counted between two and nine times. This chain connects TRBV11-1 to TRBJ1-1; D gene unclear. CDR1 and CDR2 (germline): SGHAT, FQDESV (reference sequence). V was shortened by 1 base and J by 0 bases, with 9 bases between the two germline ends. There are 15 residues in the CDR3. The CDR3 bases are TGTGCCAGCAGCTTAGGGGTTCTCATGAACACTGAAGCTTTCTTT. It yields the protein CASSLGVLMNTEAFF.

A few counts support this clonotype. The V call is TRBV30, the J call TRBJ2-1; D possibly uses TRBD1 or TRBD2 (6 bases each). This CDR3 is built from 13 residues. V gave up 4 bases and J gave up 6 bases, with 13 bases separating them. CDR1 is GTSNPN, CDR2 SVGIG, per germline (reference sequence). The CDR3 nucleotides read TGTGCCTGGAAATGGGGGGCCGGCAATGAGCAGTTCTTC. Amino acids: CAWKWGAGNEQFF.

This clonotype was observed many times. The chain carries TRBV7-2 and TRBJ1-1; TRBD1 might be the D (5 bases). The V end lost 1 base, the J end lost 1 base, and 10 bases lay between the germline ends. The germline CDR1 and CDR2 sequences are SGHTA and FQGNSA. This CDR3 region has 15 residues. The CDR3 region is CASSLVGGTNTEAFF. CDR3 DNA: TGTGCCAGCAGCTTAGTCGGTGGGACGAACACTGAAGCTTTCTTT.

This clonotype has a count of ten or more. The genes are TRBV11-3 and TRBJ1-6; 8 positions match TRBD1. The J segment lost 5 bases and the V segment lost 5 bases, leaving 8 bases of the junction unmatched. Germline assignment: CDR1 SGHNT and CDR2 YENEEA. This CDR3 is 16 amino acids long. The CDR3 here is CASSPPKGQDNSPLHF. The CDR3 nucleotides are TGTGCCAGCAGCCCCCCAAAGGGACAGGATAATTCACCCCTCCACTTT.

The chain couples TRBV9 to TRBJ2-1; TRBD2 matches 9 bases. The germline gives CDR1 SGDLS, CDR2 YYNGEE. V dropped 2 bases and J dropped 7; count of bases not matched to a gene: 7. The CDR3 contains 15 residues. For the CDR3, the DNA is TGTGCCAGCAGCGTTTTTAGCGGGAGCGGTAATGAGCAGTTCTTC. Translating it yields CASSVFSGSGNEQFF.

This clonotype was counted at least ten times. The chain employs TRBV18 and TRBJ2-7; D tentatively reads TRBD1 or TRBD2 (5 bases each). The CDR3 runs 18 residues. V lost 4 bases and J 0 bases, leaving 22 bases between the germline ends. From germline, CDR1 is KGHSH and CDR2 LQKENI. CDR3 sequence reads: CASSRSPSGTGSSYEQYF. The CDR3 nucleotides read TGTGCCAGCTCACGCTCCCCCTCTGGGACGGGAAGCTCCTACGAGCAGTACTTC.